A selection of T cell receptor beta chains follows, all from one sample in a study of neoadjuvant nivolumab and ipilimumab in lung cancer. Produced via immunoSEQ multiplex PCR; TCRdb's table is partial and in-frame only. The repertoire includes around 24,000 clones, 75% to 85% of them detected once, and 7% to 10% sits in the top ten. This sample comprised tumor tissue, obtained after neoadjuvant nivolumab, alone or with ipilimumab, at or shortly before surgery. These receptors originate from an adult with non-small cell lung cancer. The conserved cysteine and the conserved F or W are not part of the CDR3 here. The D gene is left open where the match is weak. Clone size is given for some rows only: seen once, a few or many times, or a class if the clone is expanded.

. | . | TRBV19 | ASSILQGRNGYT
. | TRBD2 | TRBV7-2 | ASSLAGLDNEQF
. | TRBD1 | TRBV18 | ASSPSGGADYGYT
. | . | TRBV15 | ATSRDRTDTQY
few | . | TRBV7-9 | ASSPWSKATNEKLF
. | . | TRBV5-4 | ASSPHGASTDTQY
. | . | TRBV7-8 | ASSLRDYTLYGYT
. | TRBD2 | TRBV6-5 | ASRPNLAGETQY
. | . | TRBV30 | AWSVLQETQY
. | TRBD1 | TRBV5-1 | ASSLGQGFHEAF
. | TRBD1 | TRBV7-9 | ASRSTGRGGNEQF
. | . | TRBV5-1 | ASSLSGRSTDTQY
. | . | TRBV11-3 | ASSLSRGTYTGELF
. | TRBD1 | TRBV5-1 | ASSLISGGYGTNEKLF
. | TRBD1 | TRBV5-4 | ASRSRDRGTYEQY
. | . | TRBV20-1 | SAPRVDTQY
few | . | TRBV5-1 | ASSLLTDYGYT
. | TRBD1 | TRBV4-1 | ASSQPTDRGGKETQY
. | . | TRBV14 | ASSQGTYSGNTIY
. | . | TRBV5-5 | ASSPRDLANYGYT
. | TRBD1 | TRBV2 | ASDRGRKTDTQY
. | . | TRBV30 | AWSVRGLNTEAF
. | TRBD1 | TRBV27 | ASSLATGGTYNEQF
few | . | TRBV27 | ASSLGSANTGELF
. | . | TRBV4-1 | ASSQDLTGRGEQY
. | . | TRBV30 | AWSLIRDEQF
few | TRBD1 | TRBV2 | ASRTDRVAEAF
once | . | TRBV5-5 | ASSSLVGAREQY
. | TRBD2 | TRBV5-4 | ASSLGGTSDYEQY
. | . | TRBV28 | ASKGEHQSGETQY
. | TRBD2 | TRBV5-1 | ASSLALAGGAETQY
. | . | TRBV12-5 | ASGLGRIIQETQY
. | . | TRBV7-8 | ASSPRETGELF
. | . | TRBV5-6 | ASSLGRRFGEQY
. | . | TRBV7-7 | ASSHSANYEQY
. | . | TRBV30 | AWSVRSGWNGYT
. | . | TRBV19 | ASKPGGGEQF
. | . | TRBV6-1 | ASIWREKLF
. | TRBD2 | TRBV6-5 | ASRLSGRAPDTQY
. | . | TRBV5-4 | ASSLDSLLDGYT
. | . | TRBV18 | ASSYGLAAKNIQY
once | . | TRBV7-9 | ASSTEGGYEQY
. | . | TRBV6-5 | ASSSETGTGANVLT
. | TRBD2 | TRBV28 | ASSYGLAGPRSTQY
. | . | TRBV29-1 | SVEVNRAPYEQY
. | . | TRBV30 | AWSRGAGTYEQY
. | . | TRBV10-2 | ASSPAPTHLQETQY
. | . | TRBV18 | ASSPEQSGGQSSYEQY